This TCR beta chain originates from a study of blood T cell repertoires in COVID-19. For the study at large: Material from acute and convalescent COVID-19 was sourced from the United States, Italy and Spain.

Unmatched junction bases numbered 8, after V lost 2 bases and J lost 4 bases. This CDR3 comprises 16 residues. Germline loops: CDR1 LGHNA, CDR2 YNFKEQ. TCRdb's table, derived via immunoSEQ multiplex PCR, lists solely in-frame clones and lacks some. This table has approximately 280,000 clones, 65% to 90% appearing once. The TCR comes from a man aged 45-65 years with active or convalescent COVID-19. The chain employs TRBV4-2 and TRBJ2-3, with 8 bases lining up with TRBD2. The specimen sequenced was peripheral blood. The CDR3 reads CASSQPLAGRADTQYF. As DNA, the CDR3 is TGTGCCAGCAGCCAACCTTTAGCGGGGAGAGCAGATACGCAGTATTTT.